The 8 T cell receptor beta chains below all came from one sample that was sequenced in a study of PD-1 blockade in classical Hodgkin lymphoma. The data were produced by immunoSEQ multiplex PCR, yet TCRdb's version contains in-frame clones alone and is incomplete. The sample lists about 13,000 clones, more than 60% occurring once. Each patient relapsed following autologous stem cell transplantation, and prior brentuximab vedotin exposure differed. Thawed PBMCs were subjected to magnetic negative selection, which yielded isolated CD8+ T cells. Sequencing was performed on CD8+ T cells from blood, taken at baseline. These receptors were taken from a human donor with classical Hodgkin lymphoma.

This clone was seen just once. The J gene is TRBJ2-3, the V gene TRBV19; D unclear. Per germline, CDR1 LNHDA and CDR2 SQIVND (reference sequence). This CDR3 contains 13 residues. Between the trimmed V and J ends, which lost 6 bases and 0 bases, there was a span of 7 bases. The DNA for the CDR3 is TGTGCCAGTAGCCTGACTAGCACAGATACGCAGTATTTT. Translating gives CASSLTSTDTQYF.

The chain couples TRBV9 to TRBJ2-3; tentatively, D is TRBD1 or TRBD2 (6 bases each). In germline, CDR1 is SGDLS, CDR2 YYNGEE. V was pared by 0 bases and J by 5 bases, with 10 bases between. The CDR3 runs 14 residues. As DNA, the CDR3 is TGTGCCAGCAGCGTAGAAGGAGGGGGAGATACGCAGTATTTT. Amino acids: CASSVEGGGDTQYF.

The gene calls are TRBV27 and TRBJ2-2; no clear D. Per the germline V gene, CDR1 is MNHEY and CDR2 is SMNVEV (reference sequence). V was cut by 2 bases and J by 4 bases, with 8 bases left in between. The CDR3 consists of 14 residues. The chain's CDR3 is CASSLGDITGELFF. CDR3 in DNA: TGTGCCAGCAGTTTAGGGGATATCACCGGGGAGCTGTTTTTT.

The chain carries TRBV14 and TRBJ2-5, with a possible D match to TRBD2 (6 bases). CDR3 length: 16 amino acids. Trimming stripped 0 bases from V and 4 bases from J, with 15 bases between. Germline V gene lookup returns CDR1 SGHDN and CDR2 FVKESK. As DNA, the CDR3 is TGTGCCAGCAGCCAAGATAGTGGTCTAGCGAGAGAGACCCAGTACTTC. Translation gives CASSQDSGLARETQYF.

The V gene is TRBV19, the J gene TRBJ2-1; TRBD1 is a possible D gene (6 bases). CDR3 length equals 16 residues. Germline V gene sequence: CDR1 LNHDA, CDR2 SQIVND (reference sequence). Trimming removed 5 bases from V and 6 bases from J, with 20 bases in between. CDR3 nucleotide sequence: TGTGCCAGTAGTCCCACAGGGTCGTGGGCTAGCAATGAGCAGTTCTTC. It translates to CASSPTGSWASNEQFF.

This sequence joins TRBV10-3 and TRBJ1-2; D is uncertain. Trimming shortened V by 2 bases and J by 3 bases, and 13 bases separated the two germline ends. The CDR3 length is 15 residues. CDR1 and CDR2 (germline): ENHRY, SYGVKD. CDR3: CAISETFSRDYGYTF. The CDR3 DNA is TGTGCCATCAGTGAGACGTTCAGTCGGGACTATGGCTACACCTTC.

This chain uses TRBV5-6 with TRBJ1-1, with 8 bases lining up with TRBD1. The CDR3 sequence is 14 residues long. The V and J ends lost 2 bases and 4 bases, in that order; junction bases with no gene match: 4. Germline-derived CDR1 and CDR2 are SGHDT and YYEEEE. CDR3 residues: CASSFGTGFTEAFF. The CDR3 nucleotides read TGTGCCAGCAGCTTCGGGACAGGCTTCACTGAAGCTTTCTTT. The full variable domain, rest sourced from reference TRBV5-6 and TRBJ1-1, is DAGVTQSPTHLIKTRGQQVTLRCSPKSGHDTVSWYQQALGQGPQFIFQYYEEEERQRGNFPDRFSGHQFPNYSSELNVNALLLGDSALYLCASSFGTGFTEAFFGQGTRLTVV.

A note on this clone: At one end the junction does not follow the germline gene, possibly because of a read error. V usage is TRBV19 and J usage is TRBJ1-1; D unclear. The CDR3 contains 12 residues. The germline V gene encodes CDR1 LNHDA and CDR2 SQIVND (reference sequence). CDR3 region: CASSITNSEAFF. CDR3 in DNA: TGTGCCAGTAGTATAACGAACAGTGAAGCTTTCTTT.